The clone carrying this TCR beta chain has a count of ten or more. The antigen remains unidentified. Template material for amplifying TCR beta CDR3 regions consisted of RNA transcripts. In the first-round RT-PCR of the TCR CDR3, the HTBI primer set was used. TCRdb itself ran the multiplex PCR reads through MiXCR, one entry per CDR3 protein. The repertoire holds 480,000 or so distinct CDR3 sequences, with 13% to 15% as singletons. This CDR3 contains 15 residues. With V trimmed by 6 bases and J by 5 bases, 14 bases remained unmatched. Germline CDR1 and CDR2: DFQATT and SNEGSKA (reference sequence). This sample is part of a study of T cells in Graves' hyperthyroidism and ophthalmopathy. Patients were excluded for uncontrolled infection, other autoimmune disease, pregnancy or lactation. Together with thyroid ultrasound, orbital computed tomography, serum thyroxine and TRAb, clinical symptoms were used for diagnoses. Fresh peripheral blood, roughly 9.8 ml of it, supplied the PBMCs.

Broader study findings: Clonotypes that were expanded in thyroid above 0.001 mostly appeared in blood too.

The chain carries TRBV20-1 and TRBJ2-5; 8 bases are shared with TRBD2. This receptor was obtained from a woman between 18 and 29 years old with Graves' hyperthyroidism. The sample comprised blood. The CDR3 DNA follows: TGCAGTGCCCCCCCCGGGAGCGGGAGAGGGGAGACCCAGTACTTC. The encoded protein is CSAPPGSGRGETQYF.